This passage covers 25 T cell receptor beta chains from one sample sequenced in a study of cytomegalovirus exposure and HLA in healthy donors. Primers included in the PCR were 60 Vbeta and 13 Jbeta primers. Using immunoSEQ multiplex PCR, the repertoire was profiled, and TCRdb retains in-frame clones only, with some absent. Its table lists about 74,000 clones. Sequencing was performed on PBMCs. Receptors originate from a female donor in good health and CMV-seropositive.

This chain joins TRBV18 and TRBJ1-1; 9 bases line up with TRBD1. Germline CDR1 and CDR2: KGHSH and LQKENI. The CDR3 extends over 17 amino acids. Trimming removed 3 bases from V and 5 bases from J; junction bases left unmatched: 13. The CDR3, as DNA: TGTGCCAGCTCACCCTCAGGACAGGGGAATTCGGGGACTGAAGCTTTCTTT. It codes for CASSPSGQGNSGTEAFF.

The chain links TRBV6-5 to TRBJ2-7, with D hard to call. This CDR3 comprises 13 residues. The germline V gene has CDR1 MNHEY and CDR2 SVGAGI. V was clipped by 8 bases and J by 0 bases, with 11 bases between them. This CDR3 reads CASLDSSSYEQYF. Here the CDR3 DNA reads TGTGCCAGCCTTGATAGCAGCTCCTACGAGCAGTACTTC.

This sequence joins TRBV19 and TRBJ2-2, with 8 bases lining up with TRBD2. V shed 7 bases, J shed 7 bases, and the junction held 5 bases outside the gene matches. Germline V gene sequence: CDR1 LNHDA, CDR2 SQIVND (reference sequence). The CDR3 consists of 13 residues. In DNA, the CDR3 is TGTGCCAGTACCGGGGGGGTCGACGGGGAGCTGTTTTTT. Encoded protein: CASTGGVDGELFF.

V usage is TRBV5-4 and J usage is TRBJ2-5; 8 nucleotides match TRBD2. V dropped 3 bases and J dropped 5; count of bases not matched to a gene: 6. This CDR3 contains 14 residues. Germline CDR1 reads SGHNT; CDR2 reads YYREEE (reference sequence). CDR3 DNA sequence: TGTGCCAGCAGCTCAGCGGGGGCGAAGGAGACCCAGTACTTC. Residues: CASSSAGAKETQYF.

This sequence joins TRBV6-6 and TRBJ2-2; 8 nucleotides agree with TRBD1. Unmatched junction bases numbered 11, after V lost 6 bases and J lost 8 bases. The germline CDR1 and CDR2 sequences are MNHNY and SVGAGI (reference sequence). CDR3 size: 15 residues. CDR3 DNA sequence: TGTGCCAGCAGGCCCTTGGACAGGGACTCTGGGGAGCTGTTTTTT. It specifies CASRPLDRDSGELFF.

The chain has TRBV28 and TRBJ1-5, with D unresolved. V lost 4 bases to trimming and J lost 1 base, with 14 bases between them. Germline CDR1 reads MDHEN; CDR2 reads SYDVKM. CDR3 length: 16 amino acids. CDR3: CASSSPIPLSNQPQHF. CDR3 sequence (DNA): TGTGCCAGCAGTTCCCCGATCCCACTAAGCAATCAGCCCCAGCATTTT. The full variable domain, rest sourced from reference TRBV28 and TRBJ1-5, is DVKVTQSSRYLVKRTGEKVFLECVQDMDHENMFWYRQDPGLGLRLIYFSYDVKMKEKGDIPEGYSVSREKKERFSLILESASTNQTSMYLCASSSPIPLSNQPQHFGDGTRLSIL.

This rearrangement joins TRBV6-6 to TRBJ1-5; 8 bases fit TRBD1. CDR3 length: 16 amino acids. V shed 3 bases, J shed 4 bases, and the junction held 8 bases outside the gene matches. Germline CDR1 and CDR2: MNHNY and SVGAGI (reference sequence). The CDR3 region is CASSYRQGRANQPQHF. The CDR3 bases are TGTGCCAGCAGTTATAGACAGGGGAGGGCGAATCAGCCCCAGCATTTT.

The chain employs TRBV19 and TRBJ1-1, with TRBD1 matching 7 bases. The V gene's germline CDR1 is LNHDA and CDR2 SQIVND (reference sequence). The CDR3 contains 13 residues. Trimming at V came to 6 bases and at J to 4 bases, leaving 5 bases not matched to a gene. The CDR3 DNA reads as TGTGCCAGTAGGACGGGACAGATCACTGAAGCTTTCTTT. This gives the protein CASRTGQITEAFF. Using reference TRBV19 and TRBJ1-1 for the parts outside the CDR3, the full variable domain is DGGITQSPKYLFRKEGQNVTLSCEQNLNHDAMYWYRQDPGQGLRLIYYSQIVNDFQKGDIAEGYSVSREKKESFPLTVTSAQKNPTAFYLCASRTGQITEAFFGQGTRLTVV.

V gene TRBV30 combines with J gene TRBJ1-6; 9 nucleotides align to TRBD1. The CDR3 has 15 amino acids. V trimming: 4 bases; J trimming: 10 bases; junction bases outside the gene matches: 11. CDR1 and CDR2 (germline): GTSNPN, SVGIG (reference sequence). As DNA, the CDR3 is TGTGCCTGGACGACAGGGGACAGGGCAAACTCACCCCTCCACTTT. Encoded protein: CAWTTGDRANSPLHF.

This chain connects TRBV15 to TRBJ1-2; 7 bases fit TRBD1. The CDR3 loop spans 15 amino acids. The germline CDR1 and CDR2 sequences are LNHNV and YYDKDF (reference sequence). J lost 4 bases, V lost 5 bases, and 10 bases had no gene match. The CDR3 here is CATSSRDSMAYGYTF. The CDR3 nucleotides read TGTGCCACCAGCTCCCGGGACAGCATGGCCTATGGCTACACCTTC.

J is TRBJ1-2 and V is TRBV7-6; TRBD1 aligns across 8 bases. Germline CDR1 is SGHVS and CDR2 is FNYEAQ. The CDR3 runs to 17 residues. J was trimmed by 7 bases and V by 5 bases; bases with no gene match: 18. The CDR3 DNA sequence: TGTGCCAGCAGCCCTAAGGTCGGACAGGGCGGCTCAAGTGGCTACACCTTC. It specifies CASSPKVGQGGSSGYTF. The full variable domain, in which reference TRBV7-6 and TRBJ1-2 provide the parts outside the CDR3, is GAGVSQSPRYKVTKRGQDVALRCDPISGHVSLYWYRQALGQGPEFLTYFNYEAQQDKSGLPNDRFSAERPEGSISTLTIQRTEQRDSAMYRCASSPKVGQGGSSGYTFGSGTRLTVV.

The rearrangement uses TRBV27 and TRBJ1-6, with 7 bases matching TRBD1. The CDR3 is 14 residues long. CDR1 and CDR2 from the germline V gene are MNHEY and SMNVEV (reference sequence). V lost 6 bases and J lost 3; bases outside the gene matches: 2. The CDR3 DNA follows: TGTGCCAGCAGCCGACAGGGCTATAATTCACCCCTCCACTTT. Translated: CASSRQGYNSPLHF.

V is TRBV5-4 and J is TRBJ1-1; TRBD1 agrees at 7 bases. Germline V gene data show CDR1 as SGHNT and CDR2 as YYREEE (reference sequence). The CDR3 runs to 12 residues. J lost 7 bases, V lost 3 bases, and 3 bases had no gene match. CDR3 residues: CASSSGQVEAFF. In nucleotides, the CDR3 is TGTGCCAGCAGCTCCGGACAGGTTGAAGCTTTCTTT.

The CDR3 nucleotides read TGTGCCAGCAGTCAAGGGCAGGGTTCTGAAGAGACCCAGTACTTC. Translated: CASSQGQGSEETQYF. The chain has TRBV2 and TRBJ2-5, with D possibly matching TRBD1 (5 bases). The CDR3 totals 15 residues. CDR1 and CDR2 from the germline V gene are SNHLY and FYNNEI. Trimming cost V 5 bases and J 3 bases, with 16 bases left between them.

The chain is built from TRBV15 and TRBJ1-1, with D possibly matching TRBD1 (6 bases). CDR3 length equals 16 residues. Trimming removed 1 base from V and 2 bases from J, with 14 bases in between. Germline assignment: CDR1 LNHNV and CDR2 YYDKDF (reference sequence). The CDR3 reads CATSRGEGVLNTEAFF. The CDR3, as DNA: TGTGCCACCAGCAGAGGGGAGGGGGTTTTAAACACTGAAGCTTTCTTT.

The J gene is TRBJ2-1, the V gene TRBV15; TRBD2 might be the D (6 bases). Germline V gene lookup returns CDR1 LNHNV and CDR2 YYDKDF (reference sequence). CDR3 length equals 15 residues. Deletions cut 2 bases from V and 0 bases from J, with 8 bases between. This CDR3 reads CATSRKTSSYNEQFF. The CDR3 nucleotides read TGTGCCACCAGCAGAAAGACTAGCTCCTACAATGAGCAGTTCTTC.

V gene TRBV29-1 combines with J gene TRBJ2-4; D uncertain. V lost 2 bases to trimming and J lost 1 base, with 12 bases between them. Germline CDR1 and CDR2: SQVTM and ANQGSEA. CDR3 length: 15 amino acids. Written as DNA, the CDR3 is TGCAGCGTTGAATTCCCCCAGAGGGCCAAAAACATTCAGTACTTC. Its protein product is CSVEFPQRAKNIQYF.

The chain uses TRBV18 and TRBJ2-2, with 14 bases fitting TRBD2. CDR3 length: 18 residues. V lost 4 bases and J lost 4; bases outside the gene matches: 8. Per the germline V gene, CDR1 is KGHSH and CDR2 is LQKENI. The CDR3 DNA is TGTGCCAGCTCACTTTCCGGGACTAGCGGGAGTGGCACCGGGGAGCTGTTTTTT. It specifies CASSLSGTSGSGTGELFF.

This chain links TRBV4-2 with TRBJ2-7; 9 nucleotides line up with TRBD1. The length of the CDR3 is 17 residues. Germline values: CDR1 LGHNA, CDR2 YNFKEQ. Unmatched junction bases numbered 10, after V lost 0 bases and J lost 4 bases. The CDR3 coding sequence is TGTGCCAGCAGCCAAGAGGATAGGGGACAGGGACCGTACGAGCAGTACTTC. Its protein is CASSQEDRGQGPYEQYF.

The chain couples TRBV7-2 to TRBJ2-2; 9 nucleotides match TRBD1. This CDR3 spans 14 amino acids. Germline V gives CDR1 SGHTA, CDR2 FQGNSA. J was trimmed by 3 bases and V by 8 bases; bases with no gene match: 4. The CDR3 region has the DNA TGTGCCAGCGGAGGACAGGGGCACACCGGGGAGCTGTTTTTT. The encoded protein is CASGGQGHTGELFF.

The V gene is TRBV6-1, the J gene TRBJ2-7; 7 nucleotides align to TRBD2. Trimming cost V 6 bases and J 3 bases; bases outside gene matches: 5. CDR3 size: 13 residues. Germline CDR1 is MNHNS and CDR2 is SASEGT. As DNA, the CDR3 is TGTGCCAGCAGGGCTAGCGGATACTACGAGCAGTACTTC. The encoded protein is CASRASGYYEQYF.

The chain uses TRBV9 and TRBJ1-3; 10 bases line up with TRBD1. CDR1 is SGDLS, CDR2 YYNGEE, per germline. CDR3 length: 16 amino acids. V gave up 0 bases and J gave up 3 bases; unmatched junction bases: 3. The CDR3 spells CASSVAGQGSGNTIYF. The CDR3 DNA sequence: TGTGCCAGCAGCGTAGCGGGACAGGGGAGTGGAAACACCATATATTTT.

The chain couples TRBV29-1 to TRBJ2-5; the D gene is possibly TRBD1 (5 bases). The CDR3 totals 16 residues. CDR1 SQVTM and CDR2 ANQGSEA come from the germline V gene. V lost 4 bases and J lost 0, with 18 bases in between. The CDR3, as DNA: TGCAGCGTTGTTTCCTGGGGCAGACGGCACCAAGAGACCCAGTACTTC. Residues: CSVVSWGRRHQETQYF.

V is TRBV7-6 and J is TRBJ2-3; TRBD2 agrees at 14 bases. Germline V gene data show CDR1 as SGHVS and CDR2 as FNYEAQ. The CDR3 sequence is 17 residues long. Germline trimming cut 5 bases from V and 4 bases from J; bases unmatched to any gene: 8. The CDR3: CASSPRTSGGISDTQYF. In nucleotides, the CDR3 is TGTGCCAGCAGCCCAAGGACTAGCGGGGGGATTTCAGATACGCAGTATTTT.

The CDR3 DNA is TGTGCCATCAGTGAGTCGCAGATTACTAACTATGGCTACACCTTC. Translation: CAISESQITNYGYTF. The chain links TRBV10-3 to TRBJ1-2; D not resolved. The germline gives CDR1 ENHRY, CDR2 SYGVKD. Trimming removed 0 bases at V and 0 bases at J, with 8 bases between. The CDR3 is made up of 15 amino acids.